The sequence of this T cell receptor (beta chain) was determined in a study of immune evolution from preneoplasia to lung adenocarcinoma. Study-level results: Later-stage lesions seemingly showed higher T cell density and diversity than normal lung.

The CDR3 loop spans 16 amino acids. Germline values: CDR1 SSHAT, CDR2 FNYEAQ (reference sequence). With respect to this clone: Its antigen is not identified. Compared with germline, one end of the junction differs, possibly owing to a read error.

The assay was immunoSEQ multiplex PCR, and TCRdb's table has in-frame clones only and misses some. Among 9,500 to 15,000 clones listed, roughly 84% were seen once. Input material: FFPE tissue from an adenomatous hyperplasia lung lesion. The subset here: atypical adenomatous hyperplasia (AAH), lung preneoplasia. The chain combines TRBV7-7 with TRBJ2-5, with 8 bases matching TRBD1. The sequence was collected from a person aged 50-75 years with lung adenocarcinoma. The CDR3 bases are TGTGCTAGCAGCTTTGGGCCAGGGGGCCTTTCGGAGACCCAGTACTTC. Encoded protein: CASSFGPGGLSETQYF.